Detailed here is one T cell receptor beta chain. The antigen remains undetermined. iRepertoire HTBI primers and Arm-PCR of CDR3 regions built TCR beta libraries. TCRdb processed the multiplex PCR reads anew with MiXCR; each CDR3 protein has one entry. The table includes about 310,000 distinct CDR3 sequences, approximately 20% detected once. The data originate from a study of regulatory T cells in long-lasting Graves disease. About the study: Over 5 years of antithyroid drugs plus positive TSH receptor antibodies defined persistent Graves' disease.

Whole-study findings and limits: Persistent disease preferred TRBV28, TRBJ1-2 and TRBJ2-5; new disease, TRBV20-1 and TRBJ2-1.

Per germline, CDR1 SGHDT and CDR2 YYEEEE. Trimming removed 0 bases at V and 3 bases at J, with 6 bases between. CDR3 length equals 13 residues. Stated time point: persistent/refractory GD, antithyroid drugs over 5 years with positive TRAb. The TCR library was prepared using RNA isolated from PBMCs. This receptor was identified in a female donor with Graves disease. Sequenced here: peripheral blood mononuclear cells (PBMCs), sampled when the disease was refractory, from a patient treated with antithyroid drugs. This rearrangement joins TRBV5-6 to TRBJ1-1; D is unclear. CDR3 sequence reads: CASSLGLYTEAFF. The DNA for the CDR3 is TGTGCCAGCAGCTTGGGACTGTACACTGAAGCTTTCTTT.